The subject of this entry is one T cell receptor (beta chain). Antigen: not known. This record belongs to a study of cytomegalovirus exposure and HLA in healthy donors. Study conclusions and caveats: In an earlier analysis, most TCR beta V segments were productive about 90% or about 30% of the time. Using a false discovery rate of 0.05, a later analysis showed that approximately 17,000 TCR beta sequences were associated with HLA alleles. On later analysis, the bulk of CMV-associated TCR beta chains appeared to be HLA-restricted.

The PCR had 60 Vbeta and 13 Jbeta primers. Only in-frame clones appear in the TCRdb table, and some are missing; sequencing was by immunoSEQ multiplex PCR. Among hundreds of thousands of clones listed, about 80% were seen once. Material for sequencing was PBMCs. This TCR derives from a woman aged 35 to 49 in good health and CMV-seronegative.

CDR3: CASGLIAGGTYEQYF. CDR3 coding DNA: TGTGCTAGTGGTTTGATAGCGGGGGGTACCTACGAGCAGTACTTC. The J gene is TRBJ2-7, the V gene TRBV12-5; 10 bases match TRBD2. The CDR3 runs 15 residues. V lost 2 bases to trimming and J lost 2 bases; unmatched junction nucleotides: 3. The V gene's germline CDR1 is LGHNT and CDR2 FRNRAP.